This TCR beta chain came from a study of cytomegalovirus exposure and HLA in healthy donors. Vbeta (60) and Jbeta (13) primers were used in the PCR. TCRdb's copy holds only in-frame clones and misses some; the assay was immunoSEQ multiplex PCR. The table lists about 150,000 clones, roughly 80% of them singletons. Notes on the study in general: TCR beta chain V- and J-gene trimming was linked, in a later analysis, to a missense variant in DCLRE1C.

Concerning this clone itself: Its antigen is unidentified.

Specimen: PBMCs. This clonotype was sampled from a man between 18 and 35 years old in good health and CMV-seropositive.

CDR3 in amino acids: CASSSSGDYYEQYF. The CDR3 coding sequence is TGCGCCAGCAGCTCAAGTGGCGACTACTACGAGCAGTACTTC. This chain connects TRBV5-1 to TRBJ2-7, with TRBD2 as a possible D gene (5 bases). The CDR3 has 14 amino acids. The germline V gene encodes CDR1 SGHRS and CDR2 YFSETQ. V lost 3 bases, J lost 3 bases, and 13 bases lay in between.